The 28 T cell receptor beta chains reported below all come from one sample, sequenced in a study of blood T cell repertoires in COVID-19. Using immunoSEQ multiplex PCR, the repertoire was profiled, and TCRdb retains in-frame clones only, with some absent. This table has fewer than 200,000 clones, about 74% appearing once. Sample: peripheral blood. Receptors originate from an elderly woman with acute or convalescent COVID-19.

Here the CDR3 DNA reads TGTGCCAGCAGGGCCGGACAGACTTCACCCCTCCACTTT. Translation: CASRAGQTSPLHF. The genes are TRBV14 and TRBJ1-6; a possible D gene is TRBD1 (6 bases). The V gene lost 6 bases and the J gene lost 9 bases, with 12 bases spanning the gap. Germline V lookup: CDR1 SGHDN, CDR2 FVKESK. There are 13 residues in the CDR3.

The chain has TRBV12-3 or TRBV12-4 and TRBJ2-7; D uncertain. The CDR3 consists of 13 residues. Trimming pared 1 base from V and 4 bases from J, leaving 8 bases between. CDR3 bases: TGTGCCAGCAGTTTAGGCCCCCGGTACGAGCAGTACTTC. This sequence encodes CASSLGPRYEQYF.

CDR3 coding DNA: TGTGCCATCACCGGACAGGGGGGTACCTACGAGCAGTACTTC. Amino acids: CAITGQGGTYEQYF. The chain has TRBV10-3 and TRBJ2-7; 10 bases map to TRBD1. Germline V CDR1 and CDR2: ENHRY, SYGVKD. V was clipped by 7 bases and J by 2 bases; unmatched bases: 5. The CDR3 is made up of 14 amino acids.

The chain couples TRBV7-9 to TRBJ1-2, with D maybe TRBD1 (5 bases). The germline gives CDR1 SEHNR, CDR2 FQNEAQ (reference sequence). The CDR3 has 13 residues. The V gene lost 1 base and the J gene lost 8 bases, with 11 bases spanning the gap. This chain's CDR3 is CASSLDQGDGYTF. The CDR3 bases are TGTGCCAGCAGCTTAGACCAGGGTGACGGCTACACCTTC.

This rearrangement joins TRBV24-1 to TRBJ1-2; 7 nucleotides align to TRBD1. Per germline, CDR1 KGHDR and CDR2 SFDVKD. With 2 bases clipped from V and 7 bases from J, the junction kept 6 bases outside the gene matches. This CDR3 has 14 amino acids. The CDR3 DNA is TGTGCCACCAGTGATTATCAGGGGGTAGGTGGCTACACCTTC. Residues: CATSDYQGVGGYTF.

The V call is TRBV5-1, the J call TRBJ2-1, with TRBD2 as a possible D gene (6 bases). Per the germline V gene, CDR1 is SGHRS and CDR2 is YFSETQ. The CDR3 contains 17 residues. Deletions cut 0 bases from V and 7 bases from J, with 20 bases between. The CDR3, as DNA: TGCGCCAGCAGCTTGGAAGCTAGCGCGACCTTTAGGAATGAGCAGTTCTTC. Amino acid sequence: CASSLEASATFRNEQFF.

The V call is TRBV7-2, the J call TRBJ1-2, with TRBD1 identical over 7 bases. The germline gives CDR1 SGHTA, CDR2 FQGNSA. CDR3 size: 17 residues. V lost 4 bases, J lost 5 bases, and 16 bases stayed unmatched. The CDR3 DNA sequence: TGTGCCAGCAGCTCCCCTGGGGGAGGTTCGGGACAGTATGGCTACACCTTC. It codes for CASSSPGGGSGQYGYTF.

This clone was picked up a small number of times. The V and J genes are TRBV11-2 and TRBJ2-2, with 8 nucleotides matching TRBD2. The CDR3 contains 16 residues. CDR1 SGHAT and CDR2 FQNNGV come from the germline V gene. V was clipped by 7 bases and J by 6 bases; unmatched bases: 13. CDR3 DNA: TGTGCCAGCACCCGTGGGACTAGTAGTCGTTCCGGGGAGCTGTTTTTT. The encoded protein is CASTRGTSSRSGELFF.

This clone was counted once. This sequence joins TRBV9 and TRBJ2-3; 7 bases line up with TRBD1. Trimming took 0 bases from V and 4 from J; bases not matched to a gene: 8. Per germline, CDR1 SGDLS and CDR2 YYNGEE. The CDR3 runs 16 residues. This chain's CDR3 is CASSVASGGISDTQYF. Written as DNA, the CDR3 is TGTGCCAGCAGCGTAGCTTCAGGGGGAATTTCAGATACGCAGTATTTT.

The chain employs TRBV27 and TRBJ2-2; 11 bases agree with TRBD2. After removal of 8 bases from V and 7 bases from J, the junction contained 12 bases not matched to a gene. The germline V gene encodes CDR1 MNHEY and CDR2 SMNVEV (reference sequence). The CDR3 totals 16 residues. CDR3 sequence: CASGPLSGRAVGELFF. CDR3 sequence (DNA): TGTGCCAGCGGACCTCTTAGCGGGAGGGCCGTCGGGGAGCTGTTTTTT.

The chain employs TRBV24-1 and TRBJ2-3; D remains ambiguous. Deletions cut 5 bases from V and 0 bases from J, with 11 bases between. This CDR3 comprises 15 residues. The germline V gene has CDR1 KGHDR and CDR2 SFDVKD. This CDR3 is CATSVGSLSTDTQYF. In DNA, the CDR3 is TGTGCCACCAGTGTCGGTAGCTTGAGCACAGATACGCAGTATTTT.

The rearrangement joins TRBV5-4 to TRBJ2-1; 8 bases align to TRBD2. The ends lost 4 bases at V and 4 bases at J; junction bases unmatched: 13. The CDR3 runs 17 residues. CDR1 SGHNT and CDR2 YYREEE come from the germline V gene (reference sequence). The CDR3 sequence: CASSLTYSGTVYNEQFF. The CDR3 coding sequence is TGTGCCAGCAGCCTGACATATAGCGGGACCGTTTACAATGAGCAGTTCTTC.

This rearrangement joins TRBV2 to TRBJ2-5; D may be TRBD1 (7 bases). V was pared by 8 bases and J by 5 bases, with 21 bases between. This CDR3 region has 15 residues. CDR1 and CDR2 from the germline V gene are SNHLY and FYNNEI. This CDR3 is CASWGVSGGSETQYF. In nucleotides, the CDR3 is TGTGCCAGCTGGGGGGTTTCAGGGGGATCGGAGACCCAGTACTTC.

The rearrangement links TRBV5-6 to TRBJ2-2; D is undetermined. CDR3 length: 14 amino acids. Trimming left V 2 bases short and J 5 bases short, with 10 bases between. Germline CDR1 is SGHDT and CDR2 is YYEEEE. CDR3 residues: CASSLFAGTGELFF. The CDR3 nucleotides are TGTGCCAGCAGCTTATTCGCCGGGACCGGGGAGCTGTTTTTT. Using reference TRBV5-6 and TRBJ2-2 for the parts outside the CDR3, the full variable domain is DAGVTQSPTHLIKTRGQQVTLRCSPKSGHDTVSWYQQALGQGPQFIFQYYEEEERQRGNFPDRFSGHQFPNYSSELNVNALLLGDSALYLCASSLFAGTGELFFGEGSRLTVL.

The V gene is TRBV28, the J gene TRBJ1-4; D is perhaps TRBD1 (6 bases). There are 14 residues in the CDR3. V gave up 6 bases and J gave up 5 bases, with 13 bases separating them. The germline V gene encodes CDR1 MDHEN and CDR2 SYDVKM. The CDR3 nucleotides are TGTGCCAGCAGCTCTGACAGGTACAATGAAAAACTGTTTTTT. It encodes CASSSDRYNEKLFF.

The chain uses TRBV7-3 and TRBJ2-2, with D maybe TRBD2 (6 bases). CDR3 length: 16 residues. V was trimmed by 2 bases and J by 2 bases, leaving 12 bases between them. Germline-derived CDR1 and CDR2 are SGHTA and FQGTGA. The CDR3, as DNA: TGTGCCAGCAGCTTATTTCCAGCGGGTAACACCGGGGAGCTGTTTTTT. Translating it yields CASSLFPAGNTGELFF.

This sequence joins TRBV5-1 and TRBJ1-1, with 8 bases that match TRBD1. This CDR3 has 14 residues. In germline, CDR1 is SGHRS, CDR2 YFSETQ. The junction had 11 bases not matched to a gene; V was cut back by 4 bases and J by 9 bases. The CDR3 nucleotides read TGCGCCAGCAGCCCAGGACAGGGCGACCGGCAAGCTTTCTTT. It translates to CASSPGQGDRQAFF. The full variable domain, with the rest looked up from reference TRBV5-1 and TRBJ1-1, is KAGVTQTPRYLIKTRGQQVTLSCSPISGHRSVSWYQQTPGQGLQFLFEYFSETQRNKGNFPGRFSGRQFSNSRSEMNVSTLELGDSALYLCASSPGQGDRQAFFGQGTRLTVV.

This clone was recorded only once. The chain links TRBV9 to TRBJ2-7; the D call may be TRBD1 or TRBD2 (6 bases each). Trimming cost V 4 bases and J 1 base, with 12 bases left between them. Germline V gives CDR1 SGDLS, CDR2 YYNGEE. The CDR3 runs to 14 residues. Here the CDR3 reads CASSLGGQSYEQYF. CDR3 coding DNA: TGTGCCAGCAGCCTAGGGGGGCAGTCCTACGAGCAGTACTTC.

In this sample, this clone turned up a few times. The chain joins TRBV18 to TRBJ2-1, with TRBD2 matching over 15 bases. Per germline, CDR1 KGHSH and CDR2 LQKENI. This CDR3 has 17 residues. V gave up 5 bases and J gave up 2 bases; unmatched junction bases: 4. In DNA, the CDR3 is TGTGCCAGCTCATCGGGACTAGCGGGAGGAGCCTACAATGAGCAGTTCTTC. The encoded protein is CASSSGLAGGAYNEQFF.

This clone was found many times. The chain carries TRBV19 and TRBJ2-1, with TRBD1 matching over 9 bases. CDR1 and CDR2 (germline): LNHDA, SQIVND (reference sequence). The trim removed 1 base at V and 6 bases at J, leaving 7 bases unmatched. The CDR3 extends over 16 amino acids. The CDR3 nucleotides are TGTGCCAGTAGTATAGGAAACAGGGGGCGCGGCAATGAGCAGTTCTTC. Translation: CASSIGNRGRGNEQFF.

The chain has TRBV25-1 and TRBJ1-4; D gene ambiguous. CDR1 is MGHDK, CDR2 SYGVNS, per germline. The germline V and J ends were trimmed by 3 bases and 7 bases, with 9 bases remaining between them. The CDR3 runs to 13 residues. CDR3 protein: CASSDTWPEKLFF. Written as DNA, the CDR3 is TGTGCCAGCAGTGACACATGGCCTGAAAAACTGTTTTTT.

CDR3 in DNA: TGCGCCAGCAGCCAAGGCCAGGGGACCCCCACTGAAGCTTTCTTT. This gives the protein CASSQGQGTPTEAFF. This chain links TRBV4-1 with TRBJ1-1; perhaps TRBD1 as D (6 bases). Germline V gene lookup returns CDR1 MGHRA and CDR2 YSYEKL. Trimming removed 1 base at V and 4 bases at J, with 13 bases between. The CDR3 length is 15 residues.

The rearrangement uses TRBV5-1 and TRBJ1-1; perhaps TRBD1 as D (5 bases). The ends were cut back, 0 bases at V and 5 bases at J, with 11 bases in the middle. Germline-derived CDR1 and CDR2 are SGHRS and YFSETQ. CDR3 length: 14 residues. Written as DNA, the CDR3 is TGCGCCAGCAGCTTGGGTGGGGCGGAGACTGAAGCTTTCTTT. Translation gives CASSLGGAETEAFF.

The chain uses TRBV4-1 and TRBJ2-3; tentative D call: TRBD2 (6 bases). This CDR3 contains 16 residues. V lost 0 bases, J lost 0 bases, and 10 bases lay in between. In germline, CDR1 is MGHRA, CDR2 YSYEKL. CDR3 DNA: TGCGCCAGCAGCCAAGAGTGGGACTCGAGCACAGATACGCAGTATTTT. Translation: CASSQEWDSSTDTQYF.

The chain employs TRBV27 and TRBJ2-1; D may be TRBD1 (5 bases). Germline CDR1 is MNHEY and CDR2 is SMNVEV (reference sequence). The CDR3 consists of 15 residues. With 2 bases removed from V and 7 bases from J, the gap between germline ends came to 15 bases. The CDR3 region is CASSLEGVEWNEQFF. The CDR3 region has the DNA TGTGCCAGCAGTTTAGAAGGGGTCGAATGGAATGAGCAGTTCTTC.

The chain couples TRBV28 to TRBJ2-2; a possible D gene is TRBD2 (5 bases). The CDR3 runs 15 residues. Germline V gene sequence: CDR1 MDHEN, CDR2 SYDVKM. With 3 bases removed from V and 2 bases from J, the gap between germline ends came to 10 bases. DNA of the CDR3: TGTGCCAGCAGTTTTTCGGGGATTAACACCGGGGAGCTGTTTTTT. Protein: CASSFSGINTGELFF.

The V and J genes are TRBV27 and TRBJ1-2, with 10 bases that match TRBD1. Germline lookup yields CDR1 MNHEY and CDR2 SMNVEV (reference sequence). V dropped 5 bases and J dropped 3; count of bases not matched to a gene: 3. This CDR3 contains 14 residues. The CDR3 here is CASSPGQGYYGYTF. Here the CDR3 DNA reads TGTGCCAGCAGTCCGGGACAGGGGTACTATGGCTACACCTTC.

The genes are TRBV6-1 and TRBJ1-6, with 8 bases lining up with TRBD1. CDR3 size: 16 residues. Unmatched junction bases numbered 1, after V lost 2 bases and J lost 1 base. Per the germline V gene, CDR1 is MNHNS and CDR2 is SASEGT. CDR3 bases: TGTGCCAGCAGTGAACGGGACAGGTCCTATAATTCACCCCTCCACTTT. It codes for CASSERDRSYNSPLHF.